This TCR beta chain was found in a study of multiple sclerosis patients with progressive multifocal leukoencephalopathy. Germline V CDR1 and CDR2: SGHRS, YFSETQ. The CDR3 loop spans 14 amino acids. The V gene end was trimmed by 9 bases and the J gene end by 2 bases; junction bases not matched to a gene: 6. This table comes from immunoSEQ multiplex PCR, and its TCRdb copy is limited to in-frame clones, with some not included. The repertoire consists of 20,000 to 25,000 clones, with approximately 89% occurring once and the leading ten covering around 2.4%. Time point reported: approximately 12 months of natalizumab therapy.

The chain combines TRBV5-1 with TRBJ2-2; TRBD1 agrees at 8 bases. The sequences come from PBMCs, collected from a patient treated with natalizumab. The origin of this receptor is a man aged 30 to 45 with multiple sclerosis. Here the CDR3 DNA reads TGCGCCACACAGGACAGGGCTAACACCGGGGAGCTGTTTTTT. This encodes CATQDRANTGELFF.